This TCR beta chain was identified during a study of regulatory T cells in long-lasting Graves disease (dated by TCRdb to the early 2020s). Context from the whole study: Patients with newly diagnosed Graves' disease had been on antithyroid drugs for under 3 months. Persistent Graves' disease patients were compared with newly diagnosed Graves' disease patients by peripheral blood TCR sequencing and RNA sequencing. The study took place in China and was registered as a clinical trial. A total of around 35 samples underwent TCR sequencing: about 13 from persistent and 20 from newly diagnosed Graves' disease patients.

Taken with the paper, the label for time point translates to: newly diagnosed GD, antithyroid drugs for less than 3 months. For both TCR sequencing and RNA sequencing, RNA was extracted from PBMCs in TRIzol. The diagnosis of Graves' disease followed American Thyroid Association guidelines. Patients were recruited from an endocrinology department in Xi'an, China. Each patient gave around 9 milliliters of peripheral blood, collected in an EDTA anticoagulant tube. Ficoll Paque Plus density gradient separation was used to isolate PBMCs, and no further T cell sorting was done. RNA quality was checked with an Agilent 2100 Bioanalyzer and agarose gel, and concentration with a NanoDrop 2000. Looking up the germline V gene yields CDR1 ENHRY and CDR2 SYGVKD. There are 14 amino acids in the CDR3, from cysteine to phenylalanine inclusive. CDR3 DNA only is kept here, 42 bases in frame from base 1. After removal of 6 bases from V and 1 base from J, the junction retains 1 base not matched to a gene.

A remark on this clonotype: Its antigen specificity is not known. Base qualities are not at hand, and no much larger clone is one base apart.

The library was generated by multiplex PCR. Sequencing was carried out with an Illumina HiSeq 4000. TCR beta libraries were built with iRepertoire HTBI primers and Arm-PCR amplification of CDR3 regions. Before sequencing, the PCR products underwent gel purification. The original methods were these. Gene usage analysis of CDR3 amino acid clonotypes used the 55 to 80 TRBV and 14 TRBJ segments found across samples. Filtered high-quality paired reads were merged into contigs using COPE and FqMerger. BLAST was used to align contigs to the IMGT TRBV, TRBD and TRBJ reference genes, and CDR3 was defined following IMGT. Any clonotype with a frequency above 0.1% was classified as a highly expanded clone. Shannon entropy was used to measure repertoire diversity, and the Gini coefficient was used to measure V-J evenness. A clonotype was considered public if more than one individual shared it. The raw public reads went through TCRdb reprocessing: fastp at Q25, MiXCR clone calling, in-frame beta chains kept. One record per CDR3 amino acid sequence lists the most common genes and DNA. These V and J calls originate from TCRdb's pipeline instead of the authors' own analysis. In this sample the table shows around 450,000 distinct CDR3 sequences, around 14% of which occur a single time. The ten largest clones represent about a sixth of the sample.

What the research found in general, with its limitations: TRBV28, TRBJ1-2 and TRBJ2-5 were preferentially used in persistent disease, while TRBV20-1 and TRBJ2-1 were favored in newly diagnosed disease. Patients with persistent disease shared more public clonotypes (over 2,500) than newly diagnosed patients did (approximately 1,000). Sequencing and analysis were limited to the TCR beta chain. Because the primary lesion, thyroid tissue, could not be accessed, the study looked at peripheral blood alone. The authors noted that the small sample size was a limitation that may lower accuracy. Compared with newly diagnosed patients, persistent Graves' disease patients had lower TCR Shannon entropy and fewer highly expanded clones, which suggests clonal expansion.

These same records also appear under a second study, on T cells in Graves' hyperthyroidism and ophthalmopathy. Reported in the second study: Stable Graves' hyperthyroidism was defined as the absence of progression to ophthalmopathy over 18 months of follow-up. The hyperthyroidism patients were between 18 and 65 years old and newly diagnosed, with a disease duration of less than 2 months. Exclusion was applied to patients with uncontrolled infections, other autoimmune diseases, pregnancy or lactation. Diagnoses were established on the basis of clinical symptoms, serum thyroxine and TRAb, thyroid ultrasound, and orbital computed tomography. For the first round of RT-PCR on the TCR CDR3, the HTBI primer set was used together with the Qiagen OneStep RT-PCR kit. Most expanded thyroid clonotypes (frequency above 0.001) were also detected in blood, a finding suggesting that blood repertoires may reflect thyroid immune responses. A model built on a 13 V-J signature distinguished ophthalmopathy from stable hyperthyroidism, reaching 87.88% sensitivity and about 81% specificity in cross-validation and 80%/75% in testing. In validation, progression to ophthalmopathy was predicted by the model with 70.59% sensitivity and roughly 72% specificity, a median of about 6 months before onset. TCR V-J signatures able to tell the groups apart were searched for in a discovery cohort of 90 to 100 patients, of whom more than 40 had Graves' ophthalmopathy and 55 to 60 had stable Graves' hyperthyroidism. Prospective prediction of ophthalmopathy was tested in an independent validation cohort consisting of some 18 hyperthyroidism patients and approximately 16 patients who later progressed to ophthalmopathy. For training and testing, the 95 to 100 patients in the discovery cohort were randomly divided in a 7:3 ratio. Thyroid tissue and blood T-cell repertoires from several Graves' hyperthyroidism patients were also compared in the study. Once sampling was done, hyperthyroidism patients were given methimazole at a starting dose of 30 mg daily, whereas ophthalmopathy patients were given high-dose intravenous methylprednisolone. The libraries were constructed in a second round of multiplex PCR and then size-selected and purified. The libraries were sequenced on an Illumina HiSeq2000 using paired-end 100 bp reads. SOAPnuke was used to process the raw data, with reads discarded if the reads contained adapters or uncalled bases, had a mean Phred below 15, or lacked an exact constant-primer or identifier match. COPE v1.2.5 was used to merge high-quality paired reads, and clonotypes were defined as unique nucleotide sequences. MiTCR v1.1 was used to align clonotypes to the IMGT TRBV, TRBD and TRBJ reference segments. The analysis included only V-J combinations with a frequency above 0.0001, which together covered 99% to 99.2% of the repertoires. The TCS score was defined as the ratio of F50 (clonal expansion) to E x V (chaos), calculated using BLOSUM62-based TCRdist between CDR3 peptides within each V-J. Welch's t-statistics and random forest reduced 450 to 600 V-J features to about 13, which were used in a naive Bayes classifier (R e1071). No statistical method was used to set the sample size in advance, and investigators knew the group allocation. TCR Vbeta CDR3 sequencing of approximately 140 peripheral blood samples (about 45 ophthalmopathy, 75 or so hyperthyroidism and about 17 progressor patients) is reported in the paper.

This receptor chain uses TRBV10-3 and TRBJ1-5; 9 of the junction bases match TRBD1. The clonotype comes from a woman in her 30s with Graves disease. Donor details come from another sample of the same person, matched by shared clones. Sample: peripheral blood mononuclear cells (PBMCs), taken at new diagnosis, from a patient treated with antithyroid drugs. The CDR3 loop reads CAISGTGSNQPQHF. DNA sequence: TGTGCCATCAGCGGGACAGGGAGCAATCAGCCCCAGCATTTT.